The entry below describes one T cell receptor beta chain. The sample originates from a study of blood T cell repertoires in COVID-19. Repertoires were generated with immunoSEQ multiplex PCR, while TCRdb's copy carries only in-frame clones and drops some. The table has 200,000 to 300,000 clones, around 88% seen once. This CDR3 spans 15 amino acids. Germline CDR1 is SGDLS and CDR2 is YYNGEE. Trimming left V 4 bases short and J 3 bases short, with 16 bases between. Sample: PBMCs or T cells enriched from blood (not recorded which). The chain uses TRBV9 and TRBJ1-1; no clear D. This clonotype was obtained from a woman aged 30 to 39 who had recovered from COVID-19. The CDR3 nucleotides read TGTGCCAGCAGCCCCACTCCCGGGAGTTACACTGAAGCTTTCTTT. It codes for CASSPTPGSYTEAFF.